This TCR beta chain was recovered during a study of CD8+CD57+ T cells in acquired aplastic anemia. TCR beta VDJ and CDR3 profiling used genomic DNA as template. TCRdb itself ran the reads through MiXCR, one entry per CDR3 protein. The data contain 400,000 to 600,000 distinct CDR3 sequences, around a third of them singletons. This clonotype was counted a few times. CD8+CD57+ cell expansion, shown by flow cytometry, had occurred in the patients selected for sequencing. With 2 bases clipped from V and 5 bases from J, the junction kept 5 bases outside the gene matches. The length of the CDR3 is 16 residues. Germline V CDR1 and CDR2: SNHLY, FYNNEI.

The clonotype originates from a human donor with aplastic anemia. Sequences were obtained from sorted CD4+, CD8+, or CD8+CD57+ T cells (not recorded which) from PBMCs. The chain links TRBV2 to TRBJ1-5, with TRBD1 matching 11 bases. CDR3 nucleotide sequence: TGTGCCAGCAGTGAATTCTGGACAGGGGGCGATCAGCCCCAGCATTTT. Translation: CASSEFWTGGDQPQHF.